The entry below gives a single T cell receptor (beta chain) sequence along with its context. This may be a read error: a much more frequent sequence differs by one nucleotide. With iRepertoire HTBI primers and Arm-PCR of CDR3 regions, TCR beta libraries were built. TCRdb redid the calling of the multiplex PCR reads with MiXCR, one entry per CDR3 protein. The sample has some 320,000 distinct CDR3 sequences; under 20% are singletons. This entry comes from a study of regulatory T cells in long-lasting Graves disease. Time point indicated: newly diagnosed GD, antithyroid drugs for less than 3 months. Scientists built the TCR library using RNA that was extracted from PBMCs. The CDR3 has 15 amino acids. Germline V gene sequence: CDR1 ENHRY, CDR2 SYGVKD.

The specimen comprised peripheral blood mononuclear cells (PBMCs), sampled at new diagnosis, from a patient treated with antithyroid drugs. V usage is TRBV10-3 and J usage is TRBJ2-1, with 9 bases that match TRBD1. The receptor was isolated from a female donor with Graves disease. The CDR3 nucleotides are TGTGCCACCAGTGTAGGGACAGGGCAGGATGATGAGCAGTTCTTC. Translation gives CATSVGTGQDDEQFF.